This T cell receptor beta chain was obtained from a study of blood T cell repertoires in COVID-19. The overall study: Samples of COVID-19 (acute and convalescent) were obtained from the United States, Italy and Spain. PBMCs, B-cell-depleted T cells, or T cells were the source of the cDNA or gDNA that made up the material.

Seattle cases were enrolled at active infection and followed longitudinally. The CDR3 is 13 amino acids. V was pared by 3 bases and J by 7 bases, with 2 bases of the junction left unmatched. TCRdb's table, derived via immunoSEQ multiplex PCR, lists solely in-frame clones and lacks some. The table lists roughly 250,000 clones, about 90% of them singletons. The sample was peripheral blood. This sequence joins TRBV12-3 or TRBV12-4 and TRBJ1-5, with 8 bases identical to TRBD1. The sequence derives from a woman aged 25 to 39 with COVID-19, enrolled during active disease. CDR3: CASSLTGEQPQHF. CDR3 in DNA: TGTGCCAGCAGTTTGACAGGGGAGCAGCCCCAGCATTTT.